The next 18 T cell receptor beta chains were all read from a single sample in a study of blood T cell repertoires in COVID-19 (dated by TCRdb to between 2020 and 2021). Receptor amplification or capture employed the immunoSEQ multiplex PCR assay. Not all clones reach the TCRdb copy of this immuneACCESS table, which keeps in-frame sequences only. Checked studies attribute under half of the gap to unresolved V genes and leave the rest unexplained. The sample records 280,000 or so clones, roughly 90% of which are singletons. The top ten constitute 9.5% to 15% of the sample. Source material: peripheral blood. The receptors come from a woman aged 55 to 70 with acute or convalescent COVID-19.

This clone is a singleton in its sample. The V call is TRBV5-1, the J call TRBJ2-1, with unresolved D. The CDR3 covers 13 residues. Per the germline V gene, CDR1 is SGHRS and CDR2 is YFSETQ. The V gene lost 0 bases and the J gene lost 5 bases, with 6 bases spanning the gap. CDR3 DNA: TGCGCCAGCAGCTTGGGCCCAGACAATGAGCAGTTCTTC. It codes for CASSLGPDNEQFF.

The V and J genes are TRBV28 and TRBJ2-3; 9 bases fit TRBD2. Germline V gene lookup returns CDR1 MDHEN and CDR2 SYDVKM. With 3 bases clipped from V and 3 bases from J, the junction kept 7 bases outside the gene matches. CDR3 length: 16 residues. CDR3 bases: TGTGCCAGCAGTTTGGAGCGGGGGGAGGAGACAGATACGCAGTATTTT. It specifies CASSLERGEETDTQYF. The full variable domain, rest sourced from reference TRBV28 and TRBJ2-3, is DVKVTQSSRYLVKRTGEKVFLECVQDMDHENMFWYRQDPGLGLRLIYFSYDVKMKEKGDIPEGYSVSREKKERFSLILESASTNQTSMYLCASSLERGEETDTQYFGPGTRLTVL.

This chain joins TRBV9 and TRBJ2-7, with D possibly matching TRBD2 (5 bases). Trimming shortened V by 5 bases and J by 6 bases, and 21 bases separated the two germline ends. The CDR3 contains 15 residues. Germline loops: CDR1 SGDLS, CDR2 YYNGEE. In DNA, the CDR3 is TGTGCCAGCAGTGACTCCGGCAACGTTGCGGGCGAGCAGTACTTC. It specifies CASSDSGNVAGEQYF.

V gene TRBV19 combines with J gene TRBJ2-5; TRBD1 aligns across 7 bases. Germline V lookup: CDR1 LNHDA, CDR2 SQIVND (reference sequence). With 2 bases clipped from V and 4 bases from J, the junction kept 7 bases outside the gene matches. This CDR3 has 15 residues. In DNA, the CDR3 is TGTGCCAGTAGTATATCTAGGAACAGGGGAGAGACCCAGTACTTC. The encoded protein is CASSISRNRGETQYF.

The chain employs TRBV14 and TRBJ2-1, with 14 bases lining up with TRBD2. Per the germline V gene, CDR1 is SGHDN and CDR2 is FVKESK. V gave up 4 bases and J gave up 7 bases; unmatched junction bases: 3. CDR3 length equals 15 residues. CDR3 residues: CASSPGLAGVNEQFF. CDR3 nucleotides: TGTGCCAGCAGCCCGGGACTAGCGGGAGTAAATGAGCAGTTCTTC.

The J gene is TRBJ1-1, the V gene TRBV5-1; possible D gene TRBD1, 5 bases. V was shortened by 4 bases and J by 1 base, with 14 bases between the two germline ends. Germline lookup yields CDR1 SGHRS and CDR2 YFSETQ. This CDR3 comprises 15 residues. The CDR3 protein is CASSGLGHQNTEAFF. The DNA of the CDR3 is TGCGCCAGCAGCGGACTAGGACACCAGAACACTGAAGCTTTCTTT.

The V and J genes are TRBV24-1 and TRBJ2-2; a weak D match, TRBD1 (6 bases). The CDR3 has 15 residues. V was clipped by 5 bases and J by 2 bases, with 11 bases between them. Germline CDR1 KGHDR, CDR2 SFDVKD. CDR3 bases: TGTGCCACCAGTGTGGGGACAATTAACACCGGGGAGCTGTTTTTT. Translation gives CATSVGTINTGELFF.

The chain is built from TRBV9 and TRBJ2-3; 9 bases are shared with TRBD1. V was pared by 3 bases and J by 2 bases, with 4 bases of the junction left unmatched. The CDR3 extends over 15 amino acids. CDR1 is SGDLS, CDR2 YYNGEE, per germline. The CDR3 region is CASSAGTGITDTQYF. The CDR3 DNA sequence: TGTGCCAGCAGCGCCGGGACAGGGATCACAGATACGCAGTATTTT.

The chain employs TRBV28 and TRBJ2-3; 9 positions match TRBD1. This CDR3 has 18 amino acids. V lost 3 bases to trimming and J lost 1 base; unmatched junction nucleotides: 11. In germline, CDR1 is MDHEN, CDR2 SYDVKM. The DNA of the CDR3 is TGTGCCAGCAGTTTCCGTGACAGGGGGAAAACGGGCACAGATACGCAGTATTTT. Encoded protein: CASSFRDRGKTGTDTQYF.

V and J are TRBV5-6 and TRBJ1-1, with TRBD1 matching 7 bases. Germline loops: CDR1 SGHDT, CDR2 YYEEEE. Trimming cost V 3 bases and J 1 base; bases outside gene matches: 9. This CDR3 has 16 amino acids. The DNA of the CDR3 is TGTGCCAGCAGCTCCCTGACAGGGCTTGGGAACACTGAAGCTTTCTTT. Its protein product is CASSSLTGLGNTEAFF.

The chain has TRBV19 and TRBJ2-7, with 10 bases that match TRBD1. In germline, CDR1 is LNHDA, CDR2 SQIVND (reference sequence). The CDR3 loop spans 16 amino acids. Trimming took 4 bases from V and 5 from J; bases not matched to a gene: 11. In nucleotides, the CDR3 is TGTGCCAGTAGTACAGGAACCGGGACAGGGGCCGACGAGCAGTACTTC. It is translated as CASSTGTGTGADEQYF.

The J gene is TRBJ2-1, the V gene TRBV5-4; D is possibly TRBD2 (6 bases). This CDR3 comprises 15 residues. V dropped 5 bases and J dropped 9 bases, with 21 bases sitting between them. Germline values: CDR1 SGHNT, CDR2 YYREEE (reference sequence). CDR3 sequence reads: CASSSVFSRGGEQFF. The CDR3 DNA follows: TGTGCCAGCAGTTCCGTCTTTTCGAGGGGAGGTGAGCAGTTCTTC.

The chain couples TRBV7-2 to TRBJ2-7, with D possibly being TRBD2 (5 bases). The V end was cut by 0 bases, the J end by 5 bases, with 11 bases between. The germline CDR1 and CDR2 sequences are SGHTA and FQGNSA. The CDR3 loop spans 14 amino acids. The CDR3 coding sequence is TGTGCCAGCAGCTTAGCGAAGGGAGCTAACGAGCAGTACTTC. Translating gives CASSLAKGANEQYF.

This sequence joins TRBV6-6 and TRBJ1-5; D is perhaps TRBD1 (5 bases). CDR1 is MNHNY, CDR2 SVGAGI, per germline (reference sequence). This CDR3 contains 16 residues. Trimming left V 2 bases short and J 6 bases short, with 17 bases between. CDR3 in DNA: TGTGCCAGCAGTTACGGGGAAGGCAGGGCCGTTCAGCCCCAGCATTTT. It codes for CASSYGEGRAVQPQHF.

The CDR3 DNA reads TGTGCCTGGAGTGTACTCAGGGCGAGCTCTGGAAACACCATATATTTT. It specifies CAWSVLRASSGNTIYF. The V and J genes are TRBV30 and TRBJ1-3, with a tentative D call TRBD1 (5 bases). CDR1 GTSNPN and CDR2 SVGIG come from the germline V gene (reference sequence). The CDR3 contains 16 residues. With 0 bases removed from V and 0 bases from J, the gap between germline ends came to 12 bases. Filled out from reference TRBV30 and TRBJ1-3, the complete variable domain reads SQTIHQWPATLVQPVGSPLSLECTVEGTSNPNLYWYRQAAGRGLQLLFYSVGIGQISSEVPQNLSASRPQDRQFILSSKKLLLSDSGFYLCAWSVLRASSGNTIYFGEGSWLTVV.

The chain couples TRBV28 to TRBJ1-5; possibly TRBD1 for D (6 bases). Germline assignment: CDR1 MDHEN and CDR2 SYDVKM. This CDR3 region has 15 residues. The V gene lost 5 bases and the J gene lost 2 bases, with 13 bases spanning the gap. The CDR3 loop reads CASSTHRVRNQPQHF. CDR3 DNA: TGTGCCAGCAGTACGCACAGGGTCCGCAATCAGCCCCAGCATTTT.

The chain joins TRBV28 to TRBJ1-2; weak D call: TRBD1 (6 bases). The CDR3 totals 14 residues. Trimming removed 6 bases from V and 2 bases from J, with 13 bases in between. The germline gives CDR1 MDHEN, CDR2 SYDVKM. CDR3 in DNA: TGTGCCAGCAGATTTTCAGGACAGAACTATGGCTACACCTTC. This codes for CASRFSGQNYGYTF.

The CDR3 sequence: CSGHRGTEAFF. For the CDR3, the DNA is TGCAGCGGGCACAGGGGAACTGAAGCTTTCTTT. The chain recombines TRBV29-1 with TRBJ1-1; 7 bases map to TRBD1. V lost 7 bases to trimming and J lost 5 bases; unmatched junction nucleotides: 4. CDR1 and CDR2 from the germline V gene are SQVTM and ANQGSEA. CDR3 length: 11 residues.